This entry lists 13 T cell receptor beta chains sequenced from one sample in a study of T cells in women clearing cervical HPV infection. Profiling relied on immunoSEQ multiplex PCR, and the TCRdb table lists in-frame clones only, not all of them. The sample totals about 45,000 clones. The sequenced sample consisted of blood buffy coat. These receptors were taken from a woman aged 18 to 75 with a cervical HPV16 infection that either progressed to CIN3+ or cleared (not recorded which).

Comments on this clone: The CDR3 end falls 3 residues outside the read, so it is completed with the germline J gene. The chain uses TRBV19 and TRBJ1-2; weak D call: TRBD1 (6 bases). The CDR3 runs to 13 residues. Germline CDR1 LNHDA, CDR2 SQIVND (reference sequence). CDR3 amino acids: CASSPLDSWGYTF. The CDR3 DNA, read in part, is TGTGCCAGTAGCCCTCTGGACAGTTGGGGC.

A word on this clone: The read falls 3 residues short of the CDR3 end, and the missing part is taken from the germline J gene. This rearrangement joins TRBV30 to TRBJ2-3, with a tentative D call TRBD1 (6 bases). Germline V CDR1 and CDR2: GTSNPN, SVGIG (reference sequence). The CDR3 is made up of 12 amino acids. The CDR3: CAWTKLGGPQYF. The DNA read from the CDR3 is TGTGCCTGGACCAAACTAGGGGGTCCG.

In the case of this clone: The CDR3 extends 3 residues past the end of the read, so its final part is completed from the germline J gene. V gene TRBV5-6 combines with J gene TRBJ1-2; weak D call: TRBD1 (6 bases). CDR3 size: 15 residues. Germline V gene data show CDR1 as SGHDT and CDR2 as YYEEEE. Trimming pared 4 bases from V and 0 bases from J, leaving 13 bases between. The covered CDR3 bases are TGTGCCAGCAGCGAGACAGGCGCCTCTAACTATGGC. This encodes CASSETGASNYG. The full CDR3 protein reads CASSETGASNYGYTF.

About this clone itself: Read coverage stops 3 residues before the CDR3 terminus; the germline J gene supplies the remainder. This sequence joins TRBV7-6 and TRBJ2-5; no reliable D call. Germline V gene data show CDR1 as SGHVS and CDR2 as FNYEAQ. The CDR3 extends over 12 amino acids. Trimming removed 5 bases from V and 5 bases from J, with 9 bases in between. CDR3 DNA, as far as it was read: TGTGCCAGCAGCCCCGTCCGTGAGACC. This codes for CASSPVRET. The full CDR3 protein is CASSPVRETQYF.

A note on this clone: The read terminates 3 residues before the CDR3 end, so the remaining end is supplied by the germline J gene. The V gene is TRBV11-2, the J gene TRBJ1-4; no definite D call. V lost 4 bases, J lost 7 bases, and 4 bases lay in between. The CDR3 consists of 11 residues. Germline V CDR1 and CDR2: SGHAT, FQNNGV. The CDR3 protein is CASSSVEKLFF. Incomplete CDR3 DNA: TGTGCCAGCAGCTCGGTTGAAAAA. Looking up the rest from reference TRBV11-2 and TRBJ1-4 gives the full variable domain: EAGVAQSPRYKIIEKRQSVAFWCNPISGHATLYWYQQILGQGPKLLIQFQNNGVVDDSQLPKDRFSAERLKGVDSTLKIQPAKLEDSAVYLCASSSVEKLFFGSGTQLSVL.

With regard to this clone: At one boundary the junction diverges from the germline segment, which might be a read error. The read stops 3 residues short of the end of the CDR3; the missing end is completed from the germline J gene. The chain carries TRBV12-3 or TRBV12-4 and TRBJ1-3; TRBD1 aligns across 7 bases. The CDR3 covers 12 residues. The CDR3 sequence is CASNPGGNTIYF. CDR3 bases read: TGTGCCAGCAACCCAGGGGGAAACACA.

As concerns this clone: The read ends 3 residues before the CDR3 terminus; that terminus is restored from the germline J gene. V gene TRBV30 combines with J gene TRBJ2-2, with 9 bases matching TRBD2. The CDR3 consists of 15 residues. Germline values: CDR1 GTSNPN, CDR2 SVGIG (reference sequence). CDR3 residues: CAWSVWGRGGEKLFF. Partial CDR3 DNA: TGTGCCTGGAGTGTATGGGGGCGGGGGGGTGAAAAG.

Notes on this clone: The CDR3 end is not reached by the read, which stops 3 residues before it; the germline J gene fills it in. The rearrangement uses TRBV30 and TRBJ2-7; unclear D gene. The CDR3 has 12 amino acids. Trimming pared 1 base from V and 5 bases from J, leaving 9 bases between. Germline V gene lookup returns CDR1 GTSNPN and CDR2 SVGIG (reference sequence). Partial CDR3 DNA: TGTGCCTGGAGTGAAATCCCGGACGAG. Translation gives CAWSEIPDE. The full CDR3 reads CAWSEIPDEQYF. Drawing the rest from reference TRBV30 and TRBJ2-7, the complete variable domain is SQTIHQWPATLVQPVGSPLSLECTVEGTSNPNLYWYRQAAGRGLQLLFYSVGIGQISSEVPQNLSASRPQDRQFILSSKKLLLSDSGFYLCAWSEIPDEQYFGPGTRLTVT.

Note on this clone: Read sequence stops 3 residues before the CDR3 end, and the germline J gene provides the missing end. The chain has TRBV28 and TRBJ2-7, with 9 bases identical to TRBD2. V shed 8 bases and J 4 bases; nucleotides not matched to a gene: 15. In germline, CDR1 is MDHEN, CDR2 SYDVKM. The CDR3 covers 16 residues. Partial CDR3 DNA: TGTGCCAGCCTCGGAGCGGGAGGTGCCGATTATTACGAG. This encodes CASLGAGGADYYE. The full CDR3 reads CASLGAGGADYYEQYF.

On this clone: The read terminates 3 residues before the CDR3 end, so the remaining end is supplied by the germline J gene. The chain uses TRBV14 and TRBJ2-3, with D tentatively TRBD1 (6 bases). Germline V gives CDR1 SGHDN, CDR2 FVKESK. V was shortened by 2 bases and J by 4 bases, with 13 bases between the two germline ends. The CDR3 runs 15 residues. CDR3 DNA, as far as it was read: TGTGCCAGCAGCCAACCCACAGGGATTCCAGATACG. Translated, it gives CASSQPTGIPDT. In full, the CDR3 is CASSQPTGIPDTQYF. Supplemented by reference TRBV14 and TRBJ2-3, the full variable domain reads EAGVTQFPSHSVIEKGQTVTLRCDPISGHDNLYWYRRVMGKEIKFLLHFVKESKQDESGMPNNRFLAERTGGTYSTLKVQPAELEDSGVYFCASSQPTGIPDTQYFGPGTRLTVL.

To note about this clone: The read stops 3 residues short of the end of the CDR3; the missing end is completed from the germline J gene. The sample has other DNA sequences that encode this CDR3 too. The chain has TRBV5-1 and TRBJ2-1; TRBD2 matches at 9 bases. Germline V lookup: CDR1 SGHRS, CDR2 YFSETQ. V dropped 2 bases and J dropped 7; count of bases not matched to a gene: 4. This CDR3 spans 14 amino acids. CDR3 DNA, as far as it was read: TGCGCCAGCAGCTTTAGCGGGAGTAGGAATGAG. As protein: CASSFSGSRNE. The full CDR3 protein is CASSFSGSRNEQFF.

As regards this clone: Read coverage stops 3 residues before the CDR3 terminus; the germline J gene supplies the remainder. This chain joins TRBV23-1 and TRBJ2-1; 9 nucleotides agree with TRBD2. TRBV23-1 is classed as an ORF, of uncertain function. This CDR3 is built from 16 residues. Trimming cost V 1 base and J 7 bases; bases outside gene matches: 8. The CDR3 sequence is CASSQFPSGTYNEQFF. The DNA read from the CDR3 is TGCGCCAGCAGTCAATTTCCTAGCGGGACGTATAATGAG.

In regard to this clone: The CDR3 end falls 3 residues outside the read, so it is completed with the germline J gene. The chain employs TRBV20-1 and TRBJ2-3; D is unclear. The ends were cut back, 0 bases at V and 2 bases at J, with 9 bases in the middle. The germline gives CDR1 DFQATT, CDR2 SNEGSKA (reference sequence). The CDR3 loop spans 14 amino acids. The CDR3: CSARDSVFTDTQYF. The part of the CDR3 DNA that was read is TGCAGTGCTAGAGACTCAGTCTTCACAGATACG.